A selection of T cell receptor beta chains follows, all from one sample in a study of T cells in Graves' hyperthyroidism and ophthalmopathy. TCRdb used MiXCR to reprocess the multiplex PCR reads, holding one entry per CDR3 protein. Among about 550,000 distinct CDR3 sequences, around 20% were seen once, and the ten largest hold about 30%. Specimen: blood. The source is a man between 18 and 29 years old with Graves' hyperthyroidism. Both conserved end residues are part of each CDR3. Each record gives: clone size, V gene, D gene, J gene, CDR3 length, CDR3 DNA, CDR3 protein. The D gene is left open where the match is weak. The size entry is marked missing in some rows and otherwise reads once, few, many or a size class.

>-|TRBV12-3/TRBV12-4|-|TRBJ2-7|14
TGTGCCAGCAGTTTCGTCGGGAGCTCCTACGAGCAGTACTTC
CASSFVGSSYEQYF
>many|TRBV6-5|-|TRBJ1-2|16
TGTGCCAGCAGTTACTCGAGAACGGGGAGGTACTATGGCTACACCTTC
CASSYSRTGRYYGYTF
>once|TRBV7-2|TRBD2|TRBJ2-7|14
TGTGCCAGCAGCCCCCGGACTAGCGGCGGCGAGCAGTACTTC
CASSPRTSGGEQYF
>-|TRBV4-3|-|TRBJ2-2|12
TGCGCCAGCAGCCAAGAAATCGGGGAGCTGTTTTTT
CASSQEIGELFF
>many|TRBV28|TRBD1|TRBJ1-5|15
TGTGCCAGCAGATTGACACAGGGGGGCAATCAGCCCCAGCATTTT
CASRLTQGGNQPQHF
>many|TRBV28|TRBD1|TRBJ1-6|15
TGTGCCAGCAGTTTAACAGGGGATGATAATTCACCCCTCCACTTT
CASSLTGDDNSPLHF
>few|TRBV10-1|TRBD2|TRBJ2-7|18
TGCGCCAGCAGGTCCAAACCGGGACTATCGGAGAGTTTGTACGAGCAGTACTTC
CASRSKPGLSESLYEQYF
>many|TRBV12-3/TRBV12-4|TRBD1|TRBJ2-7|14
TGTGCCAGCAGTTTAGTGAGGGGGCGAAACGAGCAGTACTTC
CASSLVRGRNEQYF
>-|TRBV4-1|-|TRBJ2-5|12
TGCGCCAGCAGCCCAAGAGGGGGGACCCAGTACTTC
CASSPRGGTQYF
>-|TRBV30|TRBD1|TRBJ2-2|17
TGTGCCTGGAGTTTTTACCGGGACAGGGGGGTAGTCGGGGAGCTGTTTTTT
CAWSFYRDRGVVGELFF
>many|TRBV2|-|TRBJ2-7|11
TGTGCCAGCGGGGACGGTTACGAGCAGTACTTC
CASGDGYEQYF
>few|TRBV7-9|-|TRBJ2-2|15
TGTGCCAGCAGCTTAGGTCTCGGGGACACCGGGGAGCTGTTTTTT
CASSLGLGDTGELFF
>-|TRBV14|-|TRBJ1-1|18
TGTGCCAGCCAGCCCGATTCACCGGGACCGCAACTCAACACTGAAGCTTTCTTT
CASQPDSPGPQLNTEAFF
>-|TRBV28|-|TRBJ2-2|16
TGTGCCAGCAGTTTGCTTACAAGGGGCAACACCGGGGAGCTGTTTTTT
CASSLLTRGNTGELFF
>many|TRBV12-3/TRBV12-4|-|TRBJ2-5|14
TGTGCCAGCTCTAGGCAGGGAGAGGATGAGACCCAGTACTTC
CASSRQGEDETQYF
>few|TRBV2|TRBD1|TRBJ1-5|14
TGTGCCAGCACCCGGGACAGCCCTTATCAGCCCCAGCAGTTT
CASTRDSPYQPQQF
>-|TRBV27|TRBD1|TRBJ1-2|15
TGTGCCAGCAGCAGACAGGGTGCGGAGAACTATGGCTACACCTTC
CASSRQGAENYGYTF
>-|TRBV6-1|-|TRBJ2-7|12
TGTGCCAGCAGCCGCCCCGGAGGTCAGCAGTACTTC
CASSRPGGQQYF
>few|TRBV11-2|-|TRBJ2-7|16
TGTGCCAGCACCCCGCGTGGGGGAAAGAACCCTTACGAGCAGTACTTC
CASTPRGGKNPYEQYF
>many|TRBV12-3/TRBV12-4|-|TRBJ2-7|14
TGTGCCAGCAGTTTAGCAGGTAGTGCCAACGAGCAGTACTTC
CASSLAGSANEQYF
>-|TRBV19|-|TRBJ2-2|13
TGTGCCAGCACTGAGACGAACACCGGGGAGCTGTTTTTT
CASTETNTGELFF
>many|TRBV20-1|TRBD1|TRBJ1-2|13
TGCAGTGACGGGGGACAGGGGGCGAGTGGCTACACCTTC
CSDGGQGASGYTF
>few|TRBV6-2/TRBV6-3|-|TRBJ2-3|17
TGTGCCAGCAGTTCTACGGACTTAGCGGCCTTTGTGGATACGCAGTATTTT
CASSSTDLAAFVDTQYF
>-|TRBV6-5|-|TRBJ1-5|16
TGTGCCAGCAGTTACGTCAGGCCGGGTAGCAATCAGCCCCAGCATTTT
CASSYVRPGSNQPQHF
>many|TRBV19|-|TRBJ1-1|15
TGTGCCAGTAGTATCGGGCAGACGCCGAACACTGAAGCTTTCTTT
CASSIGQTPNTEAFF
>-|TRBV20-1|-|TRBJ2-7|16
TGCAGTGCTAGAGATAGTTTCTCCGGACAACCATACGAGCAGTACTTC
CSARDSFSGQPYEQYF
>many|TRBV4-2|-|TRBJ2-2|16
TGTGCCAGCAGCCAAGAGGCGACAGTTAACACCGGGGAGCTGTTTTTT
CASSQEATVNTGELFF
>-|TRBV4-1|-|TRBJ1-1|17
TGCGCCAGCAGCCAAGCGCCCTTGGGACGGAAGAACACTGAAGCTTTCTTT
CASSQAPLGRKNTEAFF
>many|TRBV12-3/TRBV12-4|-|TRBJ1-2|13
TGTGCCAGCAGTTTAGGCAGGGGCGATGGCTACACCTTC
CASSLGRGDGYTF
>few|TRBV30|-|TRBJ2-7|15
TGTGCCTGGAACAATTCCGGGACTCAAACCTACGAGCAGTACTTC
CAWNNSGTQTYEQYF
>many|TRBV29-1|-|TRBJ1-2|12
TGCAGCGTCCAGACCGCGGACTATGGCTACACCTTC
CSVQTADYGYTF
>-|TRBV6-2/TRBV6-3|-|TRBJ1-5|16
TGTGCCAGCAGTTACGAGGCAAGGTCCAACAATCAGCCCCAGCATTTT
CASSYEARSNNQPQHF
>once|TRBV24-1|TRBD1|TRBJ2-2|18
TGTGCCACCAGTGATGAGGACAGGGGGCTTATCAACACCGGGGAGCTGTTTTTT
CATSDEDRGLINTGELFF
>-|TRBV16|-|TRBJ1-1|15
TGTGCCAGCAGCCAATTTCACGGGGAAAACACTGAAGCTTTCTTT
CASSQFHGENTEAFF
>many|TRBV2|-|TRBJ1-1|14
TGTGCCAGCACAGGACGGCTAGTGAACACTGAAGCTTTCTTT
CASTGRLVNTEAFF
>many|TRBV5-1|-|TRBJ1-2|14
TGCGCCAGCAGCTTGGGCTCGGTCCTCGATGGCTACACCTTC
CASSLGSVLDGYTF
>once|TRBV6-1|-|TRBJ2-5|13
TGTGCCAGCAATAGGGTCAAGACGGAGACCCAGTACTTC
CASNRVKTETQYF
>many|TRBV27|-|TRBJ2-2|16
TGTGCCAGCAGTTTACATGGGGGGGCCCGGACCGGGGAGCTGTTTTTT
CASSLHGGARTGELFF
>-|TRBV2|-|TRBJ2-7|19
TGTGCCAGCAGTGAAGCGGAGAGTCTCGTGGGCAGACCCTCCTACGAGCAGTACTTC
CASSEAESLVGRPSYEQYF
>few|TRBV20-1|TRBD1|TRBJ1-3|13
TGCAGTGCTATGACAGGGATAGGAAACACCATATATTTT
CSAMTGIGNTIYF
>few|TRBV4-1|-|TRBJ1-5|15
TGCGCCAGCAGCCTTTCCCCCGGGACCAATCAGCCCCAGCATTTT
CASSLSPGTNQPQHF
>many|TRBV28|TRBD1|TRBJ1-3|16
TGTGCCAGCAGTCAATCGGGACAGTTCTCTGGAAACACCATATATTTT
CASSQSGQFSGNTIYF
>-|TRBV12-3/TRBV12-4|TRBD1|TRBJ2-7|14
TGTGCCAGCAGTTTCGACAGGGGGCTAAACGAGCAGTACTTC
CASSFDRGLNEQYF
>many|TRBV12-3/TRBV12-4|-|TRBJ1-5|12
TGTGCCAGCTCTAACCTTTATCAGCCCCAGCATTTT
CASSNLYQPQHF
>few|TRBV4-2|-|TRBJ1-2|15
TGTGCCAGCAGCCCACGAGCAGGGGATTCCTATGGCTACACCTTC
CASSPRAGDSYGYTF
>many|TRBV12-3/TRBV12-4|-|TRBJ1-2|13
TGTGCCAGCAGCCTTTTATGGTCGGATGGCTACACCTTC
CASSLLWSDGYTF
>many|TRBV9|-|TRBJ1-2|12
TGTGCCAGCAGCCCATGGAGTGGCGGCTACACCTTC
CASSPWSGGYTF
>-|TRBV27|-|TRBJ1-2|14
TGTGCCAGCAGTTTCACCGGGACGGATAATGGCTACACCTTC
CASSFTGTDNGYTF
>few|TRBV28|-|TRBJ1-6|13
TGTGCCAGCAGAGGGTGGGGGGAGTCACCCCTCCACTTT
CASRGWGESPLHF
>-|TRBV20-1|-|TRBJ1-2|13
TGCAGTGCTAGATCAGGATACGGCCCTGGTTACACCTTC
CSARSGYGPGYTF
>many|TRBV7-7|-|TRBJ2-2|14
TGTGCTAGCAGCCAAGAAGGGAGGACCGGGGAGCTGTTTTTT
CASSQEGRTGELFF
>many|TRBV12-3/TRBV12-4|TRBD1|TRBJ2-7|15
TGTGCCAGCAGTCCTACAGGGGGCATCTCCTACGAGCAGTACTTC
CASSPTGGISYEQYF
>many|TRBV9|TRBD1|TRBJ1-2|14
TGTGCCAGCAGCGAGGGGGGACAGCCCTATGGCTACACCTTC
CASSEGGQPYGYTF
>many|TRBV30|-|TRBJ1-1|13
TGTGCCTGGAGTGGGAGTATGAACACTGAAGCTTTCTTT
CAWSGSMNTEAFF
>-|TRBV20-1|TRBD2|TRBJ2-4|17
TGCAGTGCCCCCTCAGCGGGAGGCCCCGGAGCCAAAAACATTCAGTACTTC
CSAPSAGGPGAKNIQYF